The clone carrying this T cell receptor beta chain was recorded a few times. What it binds is unknown. The data derive from a study of T-cell memory formation after mild COVID-19. Turning to the study itself: Clusters were largely donor specific. Study observations and caveats: Clones that got smaller from day 15 to 85 had even CD4/CD8, while clones growing later tipped toward CD4+. Cross-reactive memory apparently joined, as some responding clones appeared in pre-infection memory.

Using constant-segment primers, 5'RACE produced TCR alpha and TCR beta cDNA libraries carrying sample barcodes and UMIs. TCRdb reprocessed the 5' RACE reads via MiXCR and lists one record per CDR3 protein. This table has around 450,000 distinct CDR3 sequences, more than 20% appearing once. Trimming took 4 bases from V and 2 from J, leaving 12 bases between them. Germline V gene lookup returns CDR1 KGHSH and CDR2 LQKENI. CDR3 length: 14 residues. This clonotype was sampled from an adult woman who had mild COVID-19 (a few samples of this study predate the infection). Cell type and time point are not known. The V gene is TRBV18, the J gene TRBJ2-7; TRBD2 is a possible D gene (6 bases). The specimen sequenced was PBMCs or a T cell subset sorted from them (not recorded which). As DNA, the CDR3 is TGTGCCAGCTCACGGGAACGGGGGACCTACGAGCAGTACTTC. Translated: CASSRERGTYEQYF. Full variable domain (remainder filled in from reference TRBV18 and TRBJ2-7): NAGVMQNPRHLVRRRGQEARLRCSPMKGHSHVYWYRQLPEEGLKFMVYLQKENIIDESGMPKERFSAEFPKEGPSILRIQQVVRGDSAAYFCASSRERGTYEQYFGPGTRLTVT.